This T cell receptor beta chain was sequenced for a study of blood T cell repertoires in COVID-19. TCRdb's copy holds only in-frame clones and misses some; the assay was immunoSEQ multiplex PCR. The sample consists of some 220,000 clones, 70% to 90% of them appearing once. This CDR3 has 16 amino acids. Trimming cost V 3 bases and J 8 bases; bases outside gene matches: 13. Germline-derived CDR1 and CDR2 are KGHSH and LQKENI. The chain carries TRBV18 and TRBJ1-2; TRBD1 aligns across 9 bases. This receptor was obtained from a man aged 50 or older with COVID-19, enrolled during active disease. Sequencing was performed on peripheral blood. CDR3 loop: CASSPGPDRGMRGYTF. DNA for the CDR3: TGTGCCAGCTCACCGGGTCCCGACAGGGGGATGAGAGGCTACACCTTC.